The next 14 T cell receptor beta chains were all read from a single sample in a study of T cells of healthy individuals. TCRdb passed the 5' RACE reads through MiXCR, listing each CDR3 protein once. The sample holds 60,000 to 70,000 distinct CDR3 sequences, about 17% seen once. Every receptor here comes from a human donor in good health.

This clonotype was detected only once. The chain recombines TRBV6-5 with TRBJ2-1, with 14 nucleotides matching TRBD2. The CDR3 loop spans 17 amino acids. The germline gives CDR1 MNHEY, CDR2 SVGAGI. V trimming: 7 bases; J trimming: 8 bases; junction bases outside the gene matches: 13. DNA of the CDR3: TGTGCCAGCACCCCTCCGGGACTAGCGGGAGACGGCGATGAGCAGTTCTTC. Translated, it gives CASTPPGLAGDGDEQFF.

This clonotype was observed many times. The V call is TRBV11-2, the J call TRBJ2-5; 8 bases are shared with TRBD2. The germline V gene has CDR1 SGHAT and CDR2 FQNNGV. V dropped 4 bases and J dropped 5; count of bases not matched to a gene: 12. CDR3 size: 16 residues. CDR3 in amino acids: CASSYRIYQRGETQYF. The CDR3 region has the DNA TGTGCCAGCAGCTACCGTATCTATCAGCGGGGGGAGACCCAGTACTTC.

The rearrangement joins TRBV5-1 to TRBJ1-4; no definite D call. Germline CDR1 is SGHRS and CDR2 is YFSETQ. Trimming removed 0 bases from V and 3 bases from J, with 9 bases in between. The CDR3 sequence is 15 residues long. In DNA, the CDR3 is TGCGCCAGCAGCTTGGAAGCCAGGCCTAATGAAAAACTGTTTTTT. As protein: CASSLEARPNEKLFF.

With respect to this clonotype: A much more abundant neighbour one base away suggests this may be a read error. The J gene is TRBJ1-6, the V gene TRBV29-1; perhaps TRBD1 as D (5 bases). The V gene's germline CDR1 is SQVTM and CDR2 ANQGSEA. The CDR3 is made up of 14 amino acids. The DNA for the CDR3 is TGCAGCGTCCGACAGAGCTCCTATAATTCACCCCTCAACTTT. This encodes CSVRQSSYNSPLNF.

In this sample, this clonotype turned up a few times. The V call is TRBV20-1, the J call TRBJ1-2; 7 bases line up with TRBD1. There are 14 residues in the CDR3. V lost 1 base to trimming and J lost 8 bases; unmatched junction nucleotides: 10. Germline CDR1 and CDR2: DFQATT and SNEGSKA (reference sequence). CDR3 DNA: TGCAGTGCTAGAGGAGGAACGACAGGGAACGGCTACACCTTC. This encodes CSARGGTTGNGYTF.

This clonotype occurred many times. The chain has TRBV12-3 or TRBV12-4 and TRBJ2-7; tentative D call: TRBD1 (5 bases). The CDR3 runs to 12 residues. V dropped 6 bases and J dropped 3 bases, with 9 bases sitting between them. The CDR3 bases are TGTGCCAGCAGCACGACAGTCTACGAGCAGTACTTC. Translating gives CASSTTVYEQYF.

The gene calls are TRBV6-5 and TRBJ2-4, with 7 bases fitting TRBD1. There are 14 residues in the CDR3. V gave up 6 bases and J gave up 7 bases; unmatched junction bases: 9. Germline values: CDR1 MNHEY, CDR2 SVGAGI. In nucleotides, the CDR3 is TGTGCCAGCAGCCGTACAGGGGCGGGCAACATTCAGTACTTC. Translating gives CASSRTGAGNIQYF.

This sequence joins TRBV20-1 and TRBJ2-5; no clear D. The germline V and J ends were trimmed by 3 bases and 1 base, with 9 bases remaining between them. CDR1 is DFQATT, CDR2 SNEGSKA, per germline (reference sequence). CDR3 length: 13 amino acids. Here the CDR3 DNA reads TGCAGTGCTAGCATAGGGATCCAAGAGACCCAGTACTTC. Protein sequence: CSASIGIQETQYF.

This chain joins TRBV12-3 or TRBV12-4 and TRBJ2-3, with 9 bases identical to TRBD1. The CDR3 consists of 17 residues. V shed 7 bases, J shed 3 bases, and the junction held 14 bases outside the gene matches. The CDR3 reads CASNYRRGTGRTDTQYF. The CDR3 coding sequence is TGTGCCAGCAATTATAGGCGTGGGACAGGGAGGACAGATACGCAGTATTTT.

The rearrangement links TRBV20-1 to TRBJ2-1; TRBD1 matches 7 bases. With 4 bases clipped from V and 0 bases from J, the junction kept 21 bases outside the gene matches. From germline, CDR1 is DFQATT and CDR2 SNEGSKA (reference sequence). The CDR3 has 20 residues. The CDR3 DNA follows: TGCAGTGCTACCCAAGGACAGGATGAAGAGCGGAGGAGCTCCTACAATGAGCAGTTCTTC. It translates to CSATQGQDEERRSSYNEQFF.

CDR3 bases: TGCGCCAGCAGCTCGAGACAGGGGGCTGCCCGCTATGGCTACACCTTC. Amino acid sequence: CASSSRQGAARYGYTF. The chain uses TRBV5-1 and TRBJ1-2, with 10 bases aligning to TRBD1. This CDR3 region has 16 residues. Germline V gene data show CDR1 as SGHRS and CDR2 as YFSETQ. J was trimmed by 4 bases and V by 3 bases; bases with no gene match: 9.

This clonotype was seen repeatedly, ten times or more. The chain is built from TRBV6-5 and TRBJ2-7; TRBD1 is a possible D gene (5 bases). The V gene's germline CDR1 is MNHEY and CDR2 SVGAGI. This CDR3 spans 13 amino acids. Trimming pared 2 bases from V and 8 bases from J, leaving 13 bases between. The CDR3, as DNA: TGTGCCAGCAGTTACAACGTGCAGGGCAAGCAGTACTTC. Its protein is CASSYNVQGKQYF.

The chain has TRBV7-9 and TRBJ2-3, with 10 bases fitting TRBD1. J lost 6 bases, V lost 5 bases, and 8 bases had no gene match. The germline V gene has CDR1 SEHNR and CDR2 FQNEAQ (reference sequence). The CDR3 sequence is 15 residues long. CDR3 sequence (DNA): TGTGCCAGCAGCCTAAGACAGGGGGCAGGGGATACGCAGTATTTT. This sequence encodes CASSLRQGAGDTQYF.

V gene TRBV7-2 combines with J gene TRBJ2-7; 7 bases are a match to TRBD1. The germline CDR1 and CDR2 sequences are SGHTA and FQGNSA. The CDR3 is 15 amino acids. V lost 0 bases and J lost 3; bases outside the gene matches: 5. In DNA form, the CDR3 reads TGTGCCAGCAGCTTAGCCGGGACAGAAATCTACGAGCAGTACTTC. The encoded protein is CASSLAGTEIYEQYF.